Below, 10 T cell receptor beta chains from the same sample are listed, as sequenced in a study of blood T cell repertoires in COVID-19. Data came from immunoSEQ multiplex PCR; TCRdb stores just in-frame clones and leaves some out. The table has roughly 100,000 clones, 88% seen once. What was sequenced was peripheral blood. Receptor source: a woman aged 65 to 85 with acute or convalescent COVID-19.

This sequence joins TRBV18 and TRBJ2-1, with 9 bases that match TRBD1. The CDR3 has 15 amino acids. Germline-derived CDR1 and CDR2 are KGHSH and LQKENI. Trimming removed 3 bases from V and 1 base from J; junction bases left unmatched: 1. DNA for the CDR3: TGTGCCAGCTCACCGACAGGGGGGTCCTACAATGAGCAGTTCTTC. Protein sequence: CASSPTGGSYNEQFF.

V and J are TRBV3-1 (or the pseudogene TRBV3-2) and TRBJ2-5; TRBD2 matches 10 bases. V lost 1 base to trimming and J lost 2 bases; unmatched junction nucleotides: 4. Germline CDR1 LGHDT, CDR2 YNNKEL (reference sequence). The CDR3 totals 16 residues. Written as DNA, the CDR3 is TGTGCCAGCAGCCAAGTAGCGGGAGGATATCAAGAGACCCAGTACTTC. Its translation: CASSQVAGGYQETQYF.

The rearrangement links TRBV30 to TRBJ2-1, with D possibly matching TRBD1 (6 bases). V shed 3 bases and J shed 5 bases, with 14 bases lying between them. This CDR3 has 14 residues. Per germline, CDR1 GTSNPN and CDR2 SVGIG (reference sequence). CDR3 coding DNA: TGTGCCTGGAGAGAGGGACAACCGAACAATGAGCAGTTCTTC. Its protein is CAWREGQPNNEQFF.

This chain joins TRBV19 and TRBJ1-1; D not resolved. Germline values: CDR1 LNHDA, CDR2 SQIVND (reference sequence). The CDR3 runs 12 residues. Trimming stripped 7 bases from V and 1 base from J, with 7 bases between. Here the CDR3 DNA reads TGTGCCAGTAAAACACCGAACACTGAAGCTTTCTTT. Its protein product is CASKTPNTEAFF.

V is TRBV2 and J is TRBJ1-2; no clear D. Deletions cut 2 bases from V and 6 bases from J, with 7 bases between. This CDR3 is 12 amino acids long. Germline CDR1 reads SNHLY; CDR2 reads FYNNEI. This chain's CDR3 is CASSEMRDGYTF. In DNA, the CDR3 is TGTGCCAGCAGTGAAATGCGGGATGGCTACACCTTC.

This chain links TRBV2 with TRBJ2-5; 8 nucleotides match TRBD1. Germline loops: CDR1 SNHLY, CDR2 FYNNEI. The trim removed 5 bases at V and 5 bases at J, leaving 7 bases unmatched. The CDR3 runs 14 residues. The CDR3 sequence is CASSPDRAFETQYF. In nucleotides, the CDR3 is TGTGCCAGCAGTCCGGACAGGGCCTTCGAGACCCAGTACTTC. The variable domain in full, with the rest retrieved from reference TRBV2 and TRBJ2-5, is EPEVTQTPSHQVTQMGQEVILRCVPISNHLYFYWYRQILGQKVEFLVSFYNNEISEKSEIFDDQFSVERPDGSNFTLKIRSTKLEDSAMYFCASSPDRAFETQYFGPGTRLLVL.

V usage is TRBV27 and J usage is TRBJ2-3; D ambiguous. Trimming removed 5 bases from V and 4 bases from J, with 10 bases in between. This CDR3 is 13 amino acids long. The germline CDR1 and CDR2 sequences are MNHEY and SMNVEV (reference sequence). In nucleotides, the CDR3 is TGTGCCAGCAGTCCCCCTATGGCAGATACGCAGTATTTT. This gives the protein CASSPPMADTQYF.

The chain combines TRBV5-1 with TRBJ2-7, with unresolved D. The CDR3 sequence is 16 residues long. Germline CDR1 reads SGHRS; CDR2 reads YFSETQ. V shed 0 bases and J shed 4 bases, with 17 bases lying between them. In DNA form, the CDR3 reads TGCGCCAGCAGCTTGGGACTCCTCCCGGCTTCATACGAGCAGTACTTC. This translates into CASSLGLLPASYEQYF. Variable domain in full (rest from reference TRBV5-1 and TRBJ2-7): KAGVTQTPRYLIKTRGQQVTLSCSPISGHRSVSWYQQTPGQGLQFLFEYFSETQRNKGNFPGRFSGRQFSNSRSEMNVSTLELGDSALYLCASSLGLLPASYEQYFGPGTRLTVT.

The V and J genes are TRBV29-1 and TRBJ2-3; TRBD1 matches 7 bases. The V and J ends lost 6 bases and 0 bases, in that order; junction bases with no gene match: 6. The V gene's germline CDR1 is SQVTM and CDR2 ANQGSEA. The CDR3 length is 14 residues. The CDR3 sequence: CSVHRGFSTDTQYF. The CDR3 DNA sequence: TGCAGCGTGCACAGGGGATTTAGCACAGATACGCAGTATTTT.

This clone was counted once. Here the CDR3 reads CASSARSGQGIDGYTF. The CDR3 nucleotides are TGCGCCAGCAGCGCTCGATCAGGACAGGGCATCGATGGCTACACCTTC. The chain is built from TRBV4-1 and TRBJ1-2, with TRBD1 identical over 8 bases. The CDR3 is made up of 16 amino acids. Trimming at V came to 5 bases and at J to 6 bases, leaving 14 bases not matched to a gene. Germline loops: CDR1 MGHRA, CDR2 YSYEKL.